This is a list of T cell receptor beta chains from one sample in a study of T cells in Graves' hyperthyroidism and ophthalmopathy. TCRdb fed the multiplex PCR reads into MiXCR, producing one record per CDR3 protein. The repertoire includes 350,000 to 400,000 distinct CDR3 sequences, about 18% of them detected once, and around 4% sits in the top ten. The sequenced sample was blood. The receptors originated from a woman aged 18-29 years with Graves' hyperthyroidism. The CDR3 runs from the conserved cysteine through the conserved F or W. The order of the fields is V gene, J gene, clone size, CDR3 protein. The size entry is marked missing in some rows and otherwise reads once, few, many or a size class.

TRBV19	TRBJ2-7	NA	CASSIAAGAPYEQYF
TRBV5-6	TRBJ2-5	many	CASSLWGSFETQYF
TRBV6-1	TRBJ2-7	many	CASRQTSDYEQYF
TRBV12-3/TRBV12-4	TRBJ1-1	many	CASSRPSTEAFF
TRBV20-1	TRBJ2-3	few	CSARDHQRGGQDTQYF
TRBV5-6	TRBJ1-2	few	CASSFVGGEGHGYTF
TRBV12-3/TRBV12-4	TRBJ1-1	once	CASSFQGAGAFF
TRBV9	TRBJ1-5	few	CASSAGPDSNQPQHF
TRBV6-2/TRBV6-3	TRBJ2-5	NA	CASSERIYGTEQETQYF
TRBV20-1	TRBJ2-1	many	CSAGTSGGVEQFF
TRBV5-1	TRBJ1-1	many	CASSLVRESTEAFF
TRBV2	TRBJ1-1	many	CASSEALRGALSAFF
TRBV6-1	TRBJ1-1	many	CASSTGVWDTEAFF
TRBV5-5	TRBJ1-2	many	CASSGGDRDDYGYTF
TRBV24-1	TRBJ1-5	NA	CATSDQTDQPQHF
TRBV20-1	TRBJ2-7	NA	CSAGDRGESYEQYF
TRBV4-1	TRBJ1-1	few	CASSQESAPLNTEAFF
TRBV24-1	TRBJ1-2	NA	CATSDADHRGNYGYTF